A selection of T cell receptor beta chains follows, all from one sample in a study of blood T cell repertoires in COVID-19. TCRdb's table, derived via immunoSEQ multiplex PCR, lists solely in-frame clones and lacks some. This repertoire shows 120,000 or so clones, 80% found once; its top ten account for approximately 25%. The material sequenced was peripheral blood. The receptors originated from a human donor in a cohort sampled during active COVID-19. The conserved cysteine and the conserved F or W are not part of the CDR3 here.

v_gene: TRBV6-5; len: 12; CDR3aa: ASRWTGGTGGYT
v_gene: TRBV4-1; len: 12; CDR3aa: ASSQDGPRGGYT
v_gene: TRBV12-3/TRBV12-4; len: 11; CDR3aa: ASTLKGQSKAF
v_gene: TRBV14; len: 11; CDR3aa: ASSQAPGTEAF
v_gene: TRBV9; len: 13; CDR3aa: ASSAGGDLWTEAF
v_gene: TRBV28; len: 10; CDR3aa: ATQALNYGYT
v_gene: TRBV12-3/TRBV12-4; len: 10; CDR3aa: ASSSTGLFPF
v_gene: TRBV19; len: 13; CDR3aa: ASSINRDRVDGYT
v_gene: TRBV5-1; len: 14; CDR3aa: ASSFWTGGAQETQY
v_gene: TRBV7-3; len: 12; CDR3aa: ASSPGHNNSPLH
v_gene: TRBV19; len: 11; CDR3aa: ASSASYNTEAF
v_gene: TRBV6-6; len: 11; CDR3aa: ASTVSYNSPLH
v_gene: TRBV28; len: 12; CDR3aa: ASTRLLAPYEQF
v_gene: TRBV5-6; len: 13; CDR3aa: ASSFGTGDHQPQH
v_gene: TRBV10-3; len: 11; CDR3aa: ATLQRPGEKLF
v_gene: TRBV7-9; len: 12; CDR3aa: ASSLRGSTDTQY
v_gene: TRBV7-7; len: 14; CDR3aa: ASSLVGTGGAGELF
v_gene: TRBV3-1/TRBV3-2; len: 11; CDR3aa: ASSRGQFNEQF
v_gene: TRBV2; len: 13; CDR3aa: ASSTPPPGNEKLF
v_gene: TRBV7-3; len: 13; CDR3aa: ASSLNREDNYGYT
v_gene: TRBV5-1; len: 12; CDR3aa: ASSRLQGANEQY
v_gene: TRBV30; len: 14; CDR3aa: AWRGWRKRGQETQY
v_gene: TRBV9; len: 14; CDR3aa: ASSVAAGGVTYEQY
v_gene: TRBV7-9; len: 11; CDR3aa: ASRPSDGYEQF
v_gene: TRBV7-9; len: 12; CDR3aa: ASSLDRATYEQY
v_gene: TRBV6-5; len: 10; CDR3aa: ASRAGGYEQY
v_gene: TRBV10-3; len: 13; CDR3aa: AISESRGGNSPLH
v_gene: TRBV6-5; len: 13; CDR3aa: ASSYGTAPRYGYT
v_gene: TRBV3-1/TRBV3-2; len: 16; CDR3aa: ASSQSYSGRSNTGELF
v_gene: TRBV5-4; len: 13; CDR3aa: ASSFRSGGVETQY
v_gene: TRBV2; len: 14; CDR3aa: ASSERQAGLNTEAF
v_gene: TRBV7-8; len: 12; CDR3aa: ASSLQTGHSPLH
v_gene: TRBV7-2; len: 12; CDR3aa: ASSSTTGYNEQF
v_gene: TRBV19; len: 12; CDR3aa: ASSIRGTEEKLF
v_gene: TRBV2; len: 11; CDR3aa: ASRLQGNQPQH
v_gene: TRBV28; len: 12; CDR3aa: ASRITAFTDTQY
v_gene: TRBV9; len: 13; CDR3aa: ASSVGASIYNEQF
v_gene: TRBV28; len: 14; CDR3aa: ASSLWGRSYNSPLH
v_gene: TRBV7-2; len: 15; CDR3aa: ASSSRLAGVSGDTQY
v_gene: TRBV28; len: 14; CDR3aa: ASSSLSRGRGGELF
v_gene: TRBV29-1; len: 11; CDR3aa: SVQTGVVNEQF
v_gene: TRBV7-8; len: 14; CDR3aa: ASSLVSGQGDETQY